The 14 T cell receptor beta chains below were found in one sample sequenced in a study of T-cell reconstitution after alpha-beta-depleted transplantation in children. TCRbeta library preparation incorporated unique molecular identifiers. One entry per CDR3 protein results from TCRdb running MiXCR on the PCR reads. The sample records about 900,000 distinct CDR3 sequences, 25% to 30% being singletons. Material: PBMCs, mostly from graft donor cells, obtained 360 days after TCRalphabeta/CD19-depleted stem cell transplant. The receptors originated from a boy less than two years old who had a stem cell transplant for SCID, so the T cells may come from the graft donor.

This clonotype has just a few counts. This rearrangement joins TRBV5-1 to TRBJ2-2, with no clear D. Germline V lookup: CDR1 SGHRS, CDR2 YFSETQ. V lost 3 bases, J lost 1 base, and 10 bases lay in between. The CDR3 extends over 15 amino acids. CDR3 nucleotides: TGCGCCAGCAGCTACATCCCGGGGAACACCGGGGAGCTGTTTTTT. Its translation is CASSYIPGNTGELFF.

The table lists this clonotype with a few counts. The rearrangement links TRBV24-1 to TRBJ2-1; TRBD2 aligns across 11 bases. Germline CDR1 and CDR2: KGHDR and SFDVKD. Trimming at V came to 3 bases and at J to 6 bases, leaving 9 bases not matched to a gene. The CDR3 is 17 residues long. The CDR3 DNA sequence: TGTGCCACCAGTGATCCTCCTGGGACTAGCGGATTCAATGAGCAGTTCTTC. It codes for CATSDPPGTSGFNEQFF.

Written as DNA, the CDR3 is TGTGCCAGCAGTTACTCGAACGGGGGGAAGCAGTTCTTC. Protein: CASSYSNGGKQFF. The chain is built from TRBV6-2 or TRBV6-3 and TRBJ2-1, with TRBD2 identical over 7 bases. This CDR3 is 13 amino acids long. V lost 0 bases, J lost 11 bases, and 4 bases stayed unmatched. Germline values: CDR1 MNHEY, CDR2 SVGEGT.

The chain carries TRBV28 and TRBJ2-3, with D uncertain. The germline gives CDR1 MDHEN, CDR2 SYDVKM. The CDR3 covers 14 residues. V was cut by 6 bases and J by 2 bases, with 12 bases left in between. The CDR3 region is CASSLPAFTDTQYF. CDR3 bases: TGTGCCAGCAGCTTACCCGCCTTCACAGATACGCAGTATTTT.

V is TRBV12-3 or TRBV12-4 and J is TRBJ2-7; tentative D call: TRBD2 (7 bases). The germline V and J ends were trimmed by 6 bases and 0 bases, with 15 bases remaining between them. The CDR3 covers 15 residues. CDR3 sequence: CASRIRGGLSYEQYF. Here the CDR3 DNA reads TGTGCCAGCAGAATCCGCGGGGGCCTCTCCTACGAGCAGTACTTC.

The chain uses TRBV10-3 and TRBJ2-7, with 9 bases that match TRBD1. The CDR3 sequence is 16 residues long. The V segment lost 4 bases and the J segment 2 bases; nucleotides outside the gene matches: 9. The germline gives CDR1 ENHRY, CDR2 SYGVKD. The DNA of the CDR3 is TGTGCCATCAGTGGACGGCAGACAGGGGGTCCCTACGAGCAGTACTTC. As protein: CAISGRQTGGPYEQYF.

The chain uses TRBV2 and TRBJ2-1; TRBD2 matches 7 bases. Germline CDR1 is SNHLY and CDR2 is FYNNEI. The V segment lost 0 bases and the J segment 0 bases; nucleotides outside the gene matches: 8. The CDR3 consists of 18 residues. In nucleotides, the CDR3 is TGTGCCAGCAGTGAAGCGGAGTGGGCGGGGGTCTCCTACAATGAGCAGTTCTTC. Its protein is CASSEAEWAGVSYNEQFF. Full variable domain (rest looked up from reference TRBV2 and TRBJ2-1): EPEVTQTPSHQVTQMGQEVILRCVPISNHLYFYWYRQILGQKVEFLVSFYNNEISEKSEIFDDQFSVERPDGSNFTLKIRSTKLEDSAMYFCASSEAEWAGVSYNEQFFGPGTRLTVL.

The CDR3, as DNA: TGTGCCAGCAGCCCGGACAGGACTTACTACGAGCAGTACTTC. Protein product: CASSPDRTYYEQYF. This chain uses TRBV4-2 with TRBJ2-7; 7 bases fit TRBD1. Germline trimming cut 4 bases from V and 3 bases from J; bases unmatched to any gene: 6. CDR3 length equals 14 residues. Germline lookup yields CDR1 LGHNA and CDR2 YNFKEQ.

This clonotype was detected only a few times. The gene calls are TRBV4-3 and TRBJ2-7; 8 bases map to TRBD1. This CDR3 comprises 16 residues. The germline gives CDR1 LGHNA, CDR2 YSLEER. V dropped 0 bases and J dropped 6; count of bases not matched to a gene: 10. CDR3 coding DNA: TGCGCCAGCAGCCAAGATGTTGGGACAGGTCGGGGCGAGCAGTACTTC. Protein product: CASSQDVGTGRGEQYF.

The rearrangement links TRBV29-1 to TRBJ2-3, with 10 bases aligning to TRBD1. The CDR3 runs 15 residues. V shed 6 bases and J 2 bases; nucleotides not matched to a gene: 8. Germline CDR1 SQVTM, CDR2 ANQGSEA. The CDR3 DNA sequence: TGCAGCGTCGAGAGACAGGGGGCGTCCACAGATACGCAGTATTTT. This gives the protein CSVERQGASTDTQYF.

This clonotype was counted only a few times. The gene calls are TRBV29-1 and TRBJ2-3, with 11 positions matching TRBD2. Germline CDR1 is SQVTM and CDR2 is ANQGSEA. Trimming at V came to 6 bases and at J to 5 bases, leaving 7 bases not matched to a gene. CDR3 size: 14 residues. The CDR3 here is CSVLAGGPGDTQYF. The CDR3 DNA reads TGCAGCGTCCTAGCGGGGGGCCCCGGAGATACGCAGTATTTT.

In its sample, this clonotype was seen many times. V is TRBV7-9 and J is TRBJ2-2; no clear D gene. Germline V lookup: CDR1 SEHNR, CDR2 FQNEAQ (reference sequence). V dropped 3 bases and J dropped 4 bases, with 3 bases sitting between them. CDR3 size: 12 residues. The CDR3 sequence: CASSFGTGELFF. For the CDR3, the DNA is TGTGCCAGCAGCTTCGGCACCGGGGAGCTGTTTTTT.

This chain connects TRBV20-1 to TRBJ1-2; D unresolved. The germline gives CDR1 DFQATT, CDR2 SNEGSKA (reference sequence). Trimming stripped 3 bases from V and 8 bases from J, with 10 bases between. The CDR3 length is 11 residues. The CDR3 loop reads CSASGWVGYTF. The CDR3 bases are TGCAGTGCTAGTGGCTGGGTCGGCTACACCTTC.

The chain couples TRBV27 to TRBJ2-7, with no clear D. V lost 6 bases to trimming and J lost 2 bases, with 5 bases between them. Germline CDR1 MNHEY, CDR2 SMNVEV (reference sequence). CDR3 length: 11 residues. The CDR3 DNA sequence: TGTGCCAGCAGGACCACCTACGAGCAGTACTTC. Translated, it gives CASRTTYEQYF.